The clone carrying this T cell receptor (beta chain) was seen just once. The antigen is undetermined. The conserved final phenylalanine or tryptophan is absent from the CDR3, which likely points to a read error. The ends were cut back, 0 bases at V and 0 bases at J, with 10 bases in the middle. CDR1 and CDR2 (germline): SGHRS, YFSETQ. The CDR3 contains 16 residues. This sample was included in a study of T-cell reconstitution after alpha-beta-depleted transplantation in children. Notes on the study in general: From surviving recipient T cells and thymic progenitors came the high day-60 TCRbeta diversity observed in some patients.

A TCRbeta library incorporating unique molecular identifiers was prepared. TCRdb recomputed calls from the PCR reads with MiXCR, one row per CDR3 protein. This repertoire shows roughly 300,000 distinct CDR3 sequences, approximately 10% found once; its top ten account for around a quarter. V and J are TRBV5-1 and TRBJ2-1; D not certain. The material was peripheral blood, obtained 180 days after TCRalphabeta/CD19-depleted stem cell transplant. This receptor was taken from a male patient aged 2 to 9 who had a stem cell transplant for chronic granulomatous disease, so the T cells may come from the graft donor. The CDR3 region has the DNA TGCGCCAGCAGCTTGGAGGGCGGCAGCTCCTACAATGAGCAGTTCTTG. It is translated as CASSLEGGSSYNEQFL.